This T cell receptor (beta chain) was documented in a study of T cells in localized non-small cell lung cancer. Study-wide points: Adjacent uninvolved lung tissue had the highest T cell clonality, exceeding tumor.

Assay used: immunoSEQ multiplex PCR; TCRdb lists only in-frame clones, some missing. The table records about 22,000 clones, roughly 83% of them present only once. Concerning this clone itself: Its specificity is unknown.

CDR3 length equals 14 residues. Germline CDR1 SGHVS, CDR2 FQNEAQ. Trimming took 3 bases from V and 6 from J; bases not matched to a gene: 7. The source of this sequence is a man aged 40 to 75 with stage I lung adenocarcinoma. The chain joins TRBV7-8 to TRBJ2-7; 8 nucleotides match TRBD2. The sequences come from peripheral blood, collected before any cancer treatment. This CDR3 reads CASSLDGRGAEQYF. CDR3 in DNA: TGTGCCAGCAGCTTGGACGGGAGGGGGGCCGAGCAGTACTTC.